The 25 T cell receptor beta chains in this list originate from one sample, sequenced in a study of T cell responses to AZD1222 COVID-19 vaccine. Assay used: immunoSEQ multiplex PCR; TCRdb lists only in-frame clones, some missing. This table has some 130,000 clones, over 85% appearing once. The sample in question was peripheral blood, obtained 28 days after the second AZD1222 dose. These receptors were obtained from an adult who received the AZD1222 COVID-19 vaccine.

This clone was detected once. The rearrangement links TRBV7-2 to TRBJ2-1, with a possible D match to TRBD2 (6 bases). Germline CDR1 reads SGHTA; CDR2 reads FQGNSA. The CDR3 consists of 16 residues. V dropped 7 bases and J dropped 9 bases, with 25 bases sitting between them. As DNA, the CDR3 is TGTGCCAGCAAATTAGACCCACCCTCAGTGGGGGGTGAGCAGTTCTTC. It is translated as CASKLDPPSVGGEQFF.

The chain combines TRBV5-1 with TRBJ2-3; D gene unclear. Trimming left V 1 base short and J 2 bases short, with 11 bases between. Germline V gives CDR1 SGHRS, CDR2 YFSETQ. This CDR3 has 15 amino acids. DNA of the CDR3: TGCGCCAGCAGCTTGAACCCGGGTTCCACAGATACGCAGTATTTT. Its translation is CASSLNPGSTDTQYF.

The chain joins TRBV11-2 to TRBJ2-1, with 7 positions matching TRBD1. CDR3 length equals 15 residues. Germline CDR1 reads SGHAT; CDR2 reads FQNNGV. The V gene end was trimmed by 4 bases and the J gene end by 1 base; junction bases not matched to a gene: 4. DNA for the CDR3: TGTGCCAGCAGCTGGGCACAGGGGTCCTACAATGAGCAGTTCTTC. Protein: CASSWAQGSYNEQFF.

The count of this clone is one. The chain is built from TRBV6-1 and TRBJ1-2; D gene unclear. The germline V gene encodes CDR1 MNHNS and CDR2 SASEGT. Trimming left V 7 bases short and J 4 bases short, with 19 bases between. The CDR3 contains 15 residues. CDR3 region: CASTQARGSIYGYTF. The DNA for the CDR3 is TGTGCCAGCACTCAGGCGCGAGGCTCCATCTATGGCTACACCTTC.

This clone was recorded only once. This chain links TRBV7-2 with TRBJ2-2; the D gene is possibly TRBD2 (6 bases). Between the trimmed V and J ends, which lost 1 base and 2 bases, there was a span of 8 bases. Germline CDR1 and CDR2: SGHTA and FQGNSA. The CDR3 length is 15 residues. CDR3: CASSLGGANTGELFF. CDR3 nucleotides: TGTGCCAGCAGCTTAGGCGGGGCTAACACCGGGGAGCTGTTTTTT.

This clone was seen at least ten times. The chain carries TRBV7-9 and TRBJ1-5; TRBD1 might be the D (6 bases). Germline V gene data show CDR1 as SEHNR and CDR2 as FQNEAQ (reference sequence). CDR3 size: 14 residues. V was cut by 2 bases and J by 4 bases, with 9 bases left in between. The CDR3 DNA follows: TGTGCCAGCAGCTTAAATCAGGGGAATCAGCCCCAGCATTTT. It yields the protein CASSLNQGNQPQHF. The full variable domain, in which reference TRBV7-9 and TRBJ1-5 provide the parts outside the CDR3, is DTGVSQNPRHKITKRGQNVTFRCDPISEHNRLYWYRQTLGQGPEFLTYFQNEAQLEKSRLLSDRFSAERPKGSFSTLEIQRTEQGDSAMYLCASSLNQGNQPQHFGDGTRLSIL.

This clone was recorded only once. The V and J genes are TRBV19 and TRBJ2-7; the D is unclear. This CDR3 spans 11 amino acids. Per germline, CDR1 LNHDA and CDR2 SQIVND (reference sequence). V was shortened by 5 bases and J by 4 bases, with 6 bases between the two germline ends. The CDR3: CASSLGYEQYF. CDR3 bases: TGTGCCAGTAGTTTGGGTTACGAGCAGTACTTC.

This clone was seen only once. The chain links TRBV4-1 to TRBJ2-2; D is ambiguous. The CDR3 contains 13 residues. Germline V gene data show CDR1 as MGHRA and CDR2 as YSYEKL. The V gene lost 1 base and the J gene lost 9 bases, with 9 bases spanning the gap. CDR3 amino acids: CASSQVWFRELFF. The CDR3 nucleotides are TGCGCCAGCAGCCAAGTGTGGTTCCGGGAGCTGTTTTTT.

This chain connects TRBV6-2 or TRBV6-3 to TRBJ2-7; TRBD1 is a possible D gene (5 bases). CDR1 MNHEY and CDR2 SVGEGT come from the germline V gene. V gave up 1 base and J gave up 6 bases, with 13 bases separating them. CDR3 size: 14 residues. CDR3 sequence: CASSYYPQGPEQYF. CDR3 nucleotides: TGTGCCAGCAGTTACTACCCTCAGGGTCCCGAGCAGTACTTC.

The V gene is TRBV29-1, the J gene TRBJ1-1; D unclear. Looked up from germline, CDR1 is SQVTM and CDR2 is ANQGSEA. CDR3 size: 12 residues. V lost 4 bases, J lost 0 bases, and 6 bases lay in between. CDR3 nucleotides: TGCAGCGTTGGCAGTATGAACACTGAAGCTTTCTTT. The encoded protein is CSVGSMNTEAFF.

This clone appeared a single time. The chain has TRBV5-5 and TRBJ2-7; TRBD2 is a possible D gene (6 bases). Germline CDR1 SGHKS, CDR2 YYEKEE (reference sequence). The V end lost 0 bases, the J end lost 9 bases, and 25 bases lay between the germline ends. The CDR3 has 17 amino acids. In DNA, the CDR3 is TGTGCCAGCAGCTTGGCCGTATCGTATTCGACAGCCGGGGGGCAGTACTTC. Protein: CASSLAVSYSTAGGQYF.

V is TRBV13 and J is TRBJ1-1; D is possibly TRBD1 (5 bases). The V end lost 2 bases, the J end lost 7 bases, and 11 bases lay between the germline ends. CDR3 length: 13 residues. Germline-derived CDR1 and CDR2 are PRHDT and FYEKMQ (reference sequence). CDR3 sequence (DNA): TGTGCCAGCAGCTTATTCAGGGATGGTGAAGCTTTCTTT. Amino acids: CASSLFRDGEAFF.

The CDR3 DNA sequence: TGTGCCATCACTCAGGAGAAGAACACTGAAGCTTTCTTT. Its translation is CAITQEKNTEAFF. This chain joins TRBV10-3 and TRBJ1-1; D remains ambiguous. Looked up from germline, CDR1 is ENHRY and CDR2 is SYGVKD. The CDR3 covers 13 residues. Trimming cost V 7 bases and J 1 base, with 10 bases left between them.

In the case of this clone: The same CDR3 also results from other DNA sequences found in this sample. The chain carries TRBV6-4 and TRBJ2-1; 10 nucleotides agree with TRBD2. Trimming took 0 bases from V and 6 from J; bases not matched to a gene: 2. The germline CDR1 and CDR2 sequences are MRHNA and SNTAGT. The CDR3 length is 15 residues. This chain's CDR3 is CASSDSSGGANEQFF. CDR3 coding DNA: TGTGCCAGCAGTGACTCCAGCGGGGGGGCCAATGAGCAGTTCTTC.

The chain couples TRBV30 to TRBJ1-1, with 7 positions matching TRBD1. The trim removed 5 bases at V and 1 base at J, leaving 7 bases unmatched. CDR3 length: 14 amino acids. Germline CDR1 is GTSNPN and CDR2 is SVGIG (reference sequence). CDR3 nucleotides: TGTGCCTGGGGGATGGGACAGCCGAACACTGAAGCTTTCTTT. It encodes CAWGMGQPNTEAFF. Full variable domain (missing parts from reference TRBV30 and TRBJ1-1): SQTIHQWPATLVQPVGSPLSLECTVEGTSNPNLYWYRQAAGRGLQLLFYSVGIGQISSEVPQNLSASRPQDRQFILSSKKLLLSDSGFYLCAWGMGQPNTEAFFGQGTRLTVV.

The J gene is TRBJ1-6, the V gene TRBV4-1; 7 bases line up with TRBD1. Germline CDR1 is MGHRA and CDR2 is YSYEKL. The CDR3 extends over 20 amino acids. V gave up 1 base and J gave up 8 bases; unmatched junction bases: 20. CDR3 in amino acids: CASSQVLSVVRGQLYSPLHF. CDR3 nucleotide sequence: TGCGCCAGCAGCCAAGTTTTATCAGTGGTTCGGGGACAGCTTTATTCACCCCTCCACTTT.

This CDR3 is CASSNRDRVYQPQHF. In DNA form, the CDR3 reads TGTGCCAGCAGCAACCGGGACAGGGTTTATCAGCCCCAGCATTTT. The V and J genes are TRBV21-1 and TRBJ1-5; the table's D call TRBD1 went unverified against the DNA. TRBV21-1 is described as a pseudogene. The CDR3 has 15 residues.

The chain combines TRBV6-5 with TRBJ1-2, with TRBD1 matching over 8 bases. This CDR3 region has 15 residues. Looked up from germline, CDR1 is MNHEY and CDR2 is SVGAGI. V was pared by 2 bases and J by 1 base, with 3 bases of the junction left unmatched. For the CDR3, the DNA is TGTGCCAGCAGTTACGGTACAGGGGGTAACTATGGCTACACCTTC. This sequence encodes CASSYGTGGNYGYTF.

V is TRBV11-2 and J is TRBJ1-2; D is ambiguous. From germline, CDR1 is SGHAT and CDR2 FQNNGV. V was trimmed by 2 bases and J by 6 bases, leaving 16 bases between them. The CDR3 loop spans 15 amino acids. The CDR3 loop is CASSLRWVHRDGYTF. The CDR3 coding sequence is TGTGCCAGCAGCTTACGGTGGGTTCACCGAGATGGCTACACCTTC.

The V call is TRBV5-1, the J call TRBJ1-3; 7 nucleotides line up with TRBD1. There are 16 residues in the CDR3. V was pared by 0 bases and J by 0 bases, with 3 bases of the junction left unmatched. From germline, CDR1 is SGHRS and CDR2 YFSETQ. CDR3 in DNA: TGCGCCAGCAGCTTGGCCGGACAGGTCTCTGGAAACACCATATATTTT. Translation: CASSLAGQVSGNTIYF.

This chain connects TRBV7-2 to TRBJ2-7, with 13 bases aligning to TRBD2. The germline gives CDR1 SGHTA, CDR2 FQGNSA. V gave up 4 bases and J gave up 4 bases; unmatched junction bases: 7. The CDR3 totals 16 residues. For the CDR3, the DNA is TGTGCCAGCAGCTCAGATGGGACTAGCGGGGTTTACGAGCAGTACTTC. It codes for CASSSDGTSGVYEQYF. The entire variable domain, with the rest obtained from reference TRBV7-2 and TRBJ2-7, is as follows: GAGVSQSPSNKVTEKGKDVELRCDPISGHTALYWYRQSLGQGLEFLIYFQGNSAPDKSGLPSDRFSAERTGGSVSTLTIQRTQQEDSAVYLCASSSDGTSGVYEQYFGPGTRLTVT.

The chain uses TRBV5-4 and TRBJ2-5; 12 bases agree with TRBD2. The CDR3 extends over 16 amino acids. Germline CDR1 SGHNT, CDR2 YYREEE (reference sequence). Trimming took 0 bases from V and 7 from J; bases not matched to a gene: 7. CDR3 loop: CASSLVASGGAGTQYF. CDR3 DNA sequence: TGTGCCAGCAGCTTGGTGGCTAGCGGGGGGGCCGGGACCCAGTACTTC.

The chain recombines TRBV2 with TRBJ1-4; tentatively, D is TRBD1 (6 bases). The CDR3 totals 14 residues. Between the trimmed V and J ends, which lost 3 bases and 7 bases, there was a span of 12 bases. In germline, CDR1 is SNHLY, CDR2 FYNNEI. The chain's CDR3 is CASSDTGRGEKLFF. DNA for the CDR3: TGTGCCAGCAGTGACACAGGGAGAGGTGAAAAACTGTTTTTT.

The chain employs TRBV20-1 and TRBJ2-2; TRBD1 or TRBD2 may be the D gene (6 bases each). In germline, CDR1 is DFQATT, CDR2 SNEGSKA (reference sequence). The V gene lost 3 bases and the J gene lost 6 bases, with 14 bases spanning the gap. This CDR3 contains 14 residues. CDR3 nucleotide sequence: TGCAGTGCTAGTATAGGGGGGCCGGCCGGGGAGCTGTTTTTT. It specifies CSASIGGPAGELFF.

The rearrangement links TRBV19 to TRBJ1-5; D might be TRBD1 (6 bases). Deletions cut 6 bases from V and 6 bases from J, with 15 bases between. CDR3 length: 14 amino acids. The germline CDR1 and CDR2 sequences are LNHDA and SQIVND (reference sequence). This chain's CDR3 is CASSLTAGAQPQHF. DNA of the CDR3: TGTGCCAGTAGCCTCACGGCAGGGGCTCAGCCCCAGCATTTT.